The rows below give T cell receptor beta chains drawn from one sample of a study of response to subunit inactivated influenza vaccine. TCRdb re-analysed the RT-PCR reads in MiXCR, keeping a single row per CDR3 protein. The repertoire holds 150,000 or so distinct CDR3 sequences, 9.5% to 12% seen once, with about a third in the top ten. The input for sequencing was CD8+ T cells sorted from PBMCs, taken about 24 months after vaccination. All receptors come from a man between 50 and 69 years old who received an inactivated influenza vaccine. Each CDR3 is given with its conserved first and last residue. D genes are given only for firm matches. Size values are once, few and many counts, or a class for expanded clones, and some rows have none.

size	J	D	V	CDR3	DNA
few	TRBJ2-1	.	TRBV30	CAWSVHSSYNEQFF	TGTGCCTGGAGTGTACACAGCTCCTACAATGAGCAGTTCTTC
.	TRBJ2-2	.	TRBV27	CASSFVRPSGTGELFF	TGTGCCAGCAGTTTCGTTAGGCCTTCGGGCACCGGGGAGCTGTTTTTT
few	TRBJ2-3	TRBD1	TRBV10-3	CAISGNDRGLTDTQYF	TGTGCCATCAGTGGGAACGACAGGGGGCTCACAGATACGCAGTATTTT
.	TRBJ2-7	.	TRBV19	CASRIGVEQYF	TGTGCCAGTCGCATCGGCGTCGAGCAGTACTTC
many	TRBJ2-1	.	TRBV29-1	CSVEGRLGTSYNEQFF	TGCAGCGTTGAAGGCCGACTAGGGACCTCCTACAATGAGCAGTTCTTC
few	TRBJ2-3	TRBD2	TRBV7-8	CASSLRHTSGREVDTQYF	TGTGCCAGCAGCTTACGGCATACTAGCGGGAGAGAGGTCGATACGCAGTATTTT
many	TRBJ1-1	TRBD1	TRBV5-6	CASSLGTGNTEAFF	TGTGCCAGCAGTCTCGGGACAGGGAACACTGAAGCTTTCTTT
.	TRBJ2-1	TRBD1	TRBV6-5	CASSYSETGGGNEQFF	TGTGCCAGCAGTTACTCGGAAACAGGGGGCGGGAATGAGCAGTTCTTC
few	TRBJ2-5	.	TRBV5-1	CASSTGRLQETQYF	TGCGCCAGCAGCACCGGACGGCTCCAAGAGACCCAGTACTTC
few	TRBJ2-1	TRBD2	TRBV18	CASSFLAGVGNEQFF	TGTGCCAGCTCATTTCTCGCGGGAGTTGGCAATGAGCAGTTCTTC
few	TRBJ2-7	.	TRBV9	CASSVEAGDYEQYF	TGTGCCAGCAGCGTAGAGGCGGGCGACTACGAGCAGTACTTC
.	TRBJ2-3	TRBD2	TRBV30	CAWTAGGPHTQYF	TGTGCCTGGACTGCGGGGGGGCCTCATACGCAGTATTTT
.	TRBJ2-1	TRBD2	TRBV9	CASSVGGLAAYNEQFF	TGTGCCAGCAGCGTAGGTGGACTAGCGGCCTACAATGAGCAGTTCTTC
.	TRBJ2-7	.	TRBV24-1	CATSDYVGQYF	TGTGCCACCAGTGATTACGTTGGGCAGTACTTC
.	TRBJ2-3	.	TRBV18	CASSSRVDTQYF	TGTGCCAGCTCATCCAGGGTCGATACGCAGTATTTT
many	TRBJ2-2	.	TRBV30	CAWNVVDTGELFF	TGTGCCTGGAACGTGGTAGACACCGGGGAGCTGTTTTTT
.	TRBJ2-7	.	TRBV21-1	CASSKYPLAGASREQYF	TGTGCCAGCAGCAAATATCCTCTAGCGGGGGCGAGCCGCGAGCAGTACTTC